The 13 T cell receptor beta chains reported below all come from one sample, sequenced in a study of Ad26.COV2.S vaccination and SARS-CoV-2 variants. TCRdb's table, derived via immunoSEQ multiplex PCR, lists solely in-frame clones and lacks some. The sample shows about 350,000 clones, roughly 94% of them seen only once. The starting material was peripheral blood, obtained after recovery from COVID-19. The receptors shown here come from a human donor who had recovered from COVID-19.

V and J are TRBV24-1 and TRBJ1-3, with D possibly being TRBD1 (5 bases). Germline CDR1 and CDR2: KGHDR and SFDVKD. CDR3 length equals 15 residues. V lost 6 bases, J lost 5 bases, and 16 bases lay in between. In DNA form, the CDR3 reads TGTGCCACCAGTCCGAGGGGAGGTAATAGAAACACCATATATTTT. Protein sequence: CATSPRGGNRNTIYF.

This chain links TRBV6-5 with TRBJ2-2, with D possibly called TRBD1 or TRBD2 (6 bases each). The CDR3 totals 15 residues. Trimming stripped 4 bases from V and 5 bases from J, with 14 bases between. CDR1 and CDR2 from the germline V gene are MNHEY and SVGAGI. CDR3 in amino acids: CASSSTGAGTGELFF. The CDR3 bases are TGTGCCAGCAGTTCTACGGGGGCCGGGACCGGGGAGCTGTTTTTT.

This chain joins TRBV7-9 and TRBJ2-1; 13 bases are shared with TRBD2. V was clipped by 3 bases and J by 7 bases; unmatched bases: 15. CDR3 length equals 19 residues. Germline values: CDR1 SEHNR, CDR2 FQNEAQ (reference sequence). CDR3 amino acids: CASSFPHWTSGGKPNEQFF. CDR3 DNA sequence: TGTGCCAGCAGCTTTCCCCACTGGACTAGCGGGGGCAAACCTAATGAGCAGTTCTTC.

V is TRBV11-2 and J is TRBJ2-7, with D maybe TRBD1 (6 bases). The length of the CDR3 is 16 residues. V lost 2 bases and J 1 base, leaving 15 bases between the germline ends. Germline V gene lookup returns CDR1 SGHAT and CDR2 FQNNGV. CDR3 protein: CASSLSRTVFSYEQYF. The CDR3 DNA is TGTGCCAGCAGCTTAAGCAGGACAGTCTTTTCCTACGAGCAGTACTTC.

The rearrangement uses TRBV28 and TRBJ1-2; weak D call: TRBD1 (5 bases). V was pared by 2 bases and J by 4 bases, with 8 bases between. The CDR3 sequence is 13 residues long. From germline, CDR1 is MDHEN and CDR2 SYDVKM. In DNA, the CDR3 is TGTGCCAGCAGTTTAGATGGGGGCTATGGCTACACCTTC. This gives the protein CASSLDGGYGYTF.

The genes are TRBV6-1 and TRBJ2-4; D is possibly TRBD2 (6 bases). Germline CDR1 is MNHNS and CDR2 is SASEGT. This CDR3 has 16 residues. Trimming took 4 bases from V and 2 from J, leaving 15 bases between them. In DNA form, the CDR3 reads TGTGCCAGCAGTGGGAGACTAGGGACGACCAAAAACATTCAGTACTTC. Encoded protein: CASSGRLGTTKNIQYF.

This clone was counted only a few times. The chain is built from TRBV3-1 (or the pseudogene TRBV3-2) and TRBJ2-2; 8 nucleotides agree with TRBD2. Germline V gene data show CDR1 as LGHDT and CDR2 as YNNKEL (reference sequence). Trimming took 3 bases from V and 6 from J; bases not matched to a gene: 6. The CDR3 extends over 15 amino acids. CDR3 nucleotides: TGTGCCAGCAGCCAGAACGGGGGGGCTCCCGGGGAGCTGTTTTTT. Protein sequence: CASSQNGGAPGELFF.

The rearrangement uses TRBV24-1 and TRBJ2-1; D unclear. CDR3 length equals 14 residues. Trimming took 4 bases from V and 1 from J, leaving 7 bases between them. Germline loops: CDR1 KGHDR, CDR2 SFDVKD. The CDR3 protein is CATSDSMSYNEQFF. The CDR3 DNA reads as TGTGCCACCAGTGACTCCATGTCCTACAATGAGCAGTTCTTC.

The chain employs TRBV29-1 and TRBJ1-1; maybe TRBD1 (6 bases). Germline CDR1 and CDR2: SQVTM and ANQGSEA. There are 12 residues in the CDR3. The V gene lost 6 bases and the J gene lost 4 bases, with 12 bases spanning the gap. The CDR3: CSVAAGVTEAFF. For the CDR3, the DNA is TGCAGCGTGGCGGCAGGGGTCACTGAAGCTTTCTTT.

This chain connects TRBV19 to TRBJ2-7; D is undetermined. Trimming took off 4 bases at V and 1 base at J, with 5 bases between the two ends. This CDR3 is 12 amino acids long. The V gene's germline CDR1 is LNHDA and CDR2 SQIVND (reference sequence). The CDR3 nucleotides are TGTGCCAGTAGTAGCGAATCCTACGAGCAGTACTTC. It translates to CASSSESYEQYF. Using reference TRBV19 and TRBJ2-7 for the parts outside the CDR3, the full variable domain is DGGITQSPKYLFRKEGQNVTLSCEQNLNHDAMYWYRQDPGQGLRLIYYSQIVNDFQKGDIAEGYSVSREKKESFPLTVTSAQKNPTAFYLCASSSESYEQYFGPGTRLTVT.

The V gene is TRBV7-9, the J gene TRBJ2-3, with D perhaps TRBD1 (6 bases). From germline, CDR1 is SEHNR and CDR2 FQNEAQ (reference sequence). This CDR3 region has 14 residues. Trimming took off 5 bases at V and 2 bases at J, with 11 bases between the two ends. The CDR3 region has the DNA TGTGCCAGCAGCATAGGACAGTCCACAGATACGCAGTATTTT. Protein product: CASSIGQSTDTQYF.

V gene TRBV28 combines with J gene TRBJ1-2; possibly TRBD1 for D (5 bases). V was clipped by 7 bases and J by 7 bases, with 13 bases between them. CDR1 is MDHEN and CDR2 is SYDVKM in the germline V gene. The CDR3 length is 12 residues. The chain's CDR3 is CASTERRGGYTF. In DNA form, the CDR3 reads TGTGCCAGCACCGAGAGAAGGGGTGGCTACACCTTC.

CDR3 bases: TGTGCCAGCAGCCCCGGCCCTTCGATAGCCGTCTACGAGCAGTACTTC. This gives the protein CASSPGPSIAVYEQYF. The chain uses TRBV5-4 and TRBJ2-7; D is unclear. Germline CDR1 and CDR2: SGHNT and YYREEE (reference sequence). The CDR3 is 16 residues long. V gave up 4 bases and J gave up 3 bases, with 20 bases separating them.